This T cell receptor (beta chain) is drawn from a study of T-cell reconstitution after alpha-beta-depleted transplantation in children. Study-level findings and limits: At one year after transplant, newly produced T cells mostly accounted for T-cell counts and diversity. TCRbeta diversity was high at day 60 in some patients (a result of surviving recipient T cells and thymic progenitors). The study reportedly traced alpha-beta T cells about two months after transplant to several hundred expanded graft clones.

This clonotype was picked up a small number of times. The antigen is undetermined. Unique molecular identifiers tagged the TCRbeta library. TCRdb fed the PCR reads into MiXCR, producing one record per CDR3 protein. Here the sample spans fewer than 450,000 distinct CDR3 sequences, around 15% being singletons. Germline CDR1 SGHDN, CDR2 FVKESK. Losses at the gene ends were 3 bases for V and 3 bases for J; bases not matched to a gene: 12. This CDR3 has 17 residues. This clonotype was sampled from a male patient aged 2-15 years who had a stem cell transplant for acute lymphoblastic leukemia, so the T cells may come from the graft donor. The chain combines TRBV14 with TRBJ2-5; TRBD2 matches at 8 bases. The source was PBMCs, mostly from graft donor cells, collected 360 days after TCRalphabeta/CD19-depleted stem cell transplant. CDR3 region: CASSHPPRRAGEETQYF. The CDR3 bases are TGTGCCAGCAGCCATCCCCCCAGGAGAGCGGGAGAAGAGACCCAGTACTTC.